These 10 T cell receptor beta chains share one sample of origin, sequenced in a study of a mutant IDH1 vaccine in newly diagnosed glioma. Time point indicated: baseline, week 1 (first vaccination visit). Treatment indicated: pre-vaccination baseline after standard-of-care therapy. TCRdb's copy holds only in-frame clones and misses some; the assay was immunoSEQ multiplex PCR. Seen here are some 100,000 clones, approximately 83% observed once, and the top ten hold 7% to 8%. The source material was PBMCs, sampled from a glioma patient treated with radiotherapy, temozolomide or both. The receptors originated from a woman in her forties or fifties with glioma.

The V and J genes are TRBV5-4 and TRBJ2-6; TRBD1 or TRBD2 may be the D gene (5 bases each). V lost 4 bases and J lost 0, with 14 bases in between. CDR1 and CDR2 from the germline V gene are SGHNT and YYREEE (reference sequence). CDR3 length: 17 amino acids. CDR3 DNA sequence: TGTGCCAGCAGCCAGGGACGGGGTTACTCTGGGGCCAACGTCCTGACTTTC. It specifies CASSQGRGYSGANVLTF.

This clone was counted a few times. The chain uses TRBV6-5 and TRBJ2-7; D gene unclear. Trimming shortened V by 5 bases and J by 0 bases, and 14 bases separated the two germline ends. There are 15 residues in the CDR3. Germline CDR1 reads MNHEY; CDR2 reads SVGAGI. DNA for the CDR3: TGTGCCAGCAGTCCAACTACACCGAGCTCCTACGAGCAGTACTTC. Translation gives CASSPTTPSSYEQYF.

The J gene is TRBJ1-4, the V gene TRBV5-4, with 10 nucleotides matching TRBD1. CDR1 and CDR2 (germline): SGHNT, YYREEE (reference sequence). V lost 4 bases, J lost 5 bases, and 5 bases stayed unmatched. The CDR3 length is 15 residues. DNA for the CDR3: TGTGCCAGCAGCCCGGGGGGACAGGGGAATGAAAAACTGTTTTTT. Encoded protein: CASSPGGQGNEKLFF.

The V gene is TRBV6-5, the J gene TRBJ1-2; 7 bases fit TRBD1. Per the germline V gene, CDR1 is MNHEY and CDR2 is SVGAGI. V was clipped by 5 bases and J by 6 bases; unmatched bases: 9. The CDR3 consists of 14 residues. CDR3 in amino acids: CASSRLQGSNGYTF. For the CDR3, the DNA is TGTGCCAGCAGTCGATTACAGGGGTCCAATGGCTACACCTTC.

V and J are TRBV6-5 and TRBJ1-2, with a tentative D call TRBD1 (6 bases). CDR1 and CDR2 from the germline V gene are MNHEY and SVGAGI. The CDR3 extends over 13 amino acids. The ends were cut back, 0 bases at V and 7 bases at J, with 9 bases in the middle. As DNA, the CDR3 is TGTGCCAGCAGTTACTCAGGGGGGGGTGGCTACACCTTC. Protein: CASSYSGGGGYTF.

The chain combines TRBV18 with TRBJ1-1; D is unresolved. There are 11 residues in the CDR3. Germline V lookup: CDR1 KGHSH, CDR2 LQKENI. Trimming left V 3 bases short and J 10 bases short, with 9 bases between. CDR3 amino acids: CASSPEKRAFF. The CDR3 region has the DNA TGTGCCAGCTCACCGGAGAAGAGAGCTTTCTTT.

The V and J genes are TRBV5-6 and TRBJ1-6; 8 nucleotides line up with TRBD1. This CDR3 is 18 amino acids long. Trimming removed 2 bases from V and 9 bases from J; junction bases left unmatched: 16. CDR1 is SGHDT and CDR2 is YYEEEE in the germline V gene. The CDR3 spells CASSLLFSALQGASPLHF. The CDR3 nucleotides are TGTGCCAGCAGCTTATTATTTTCAGCTCTCCAGGGGGCTTCACCCCTCCACTTT. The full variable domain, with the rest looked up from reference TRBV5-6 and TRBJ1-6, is DAGVTQSPTHLIKTRGQQVTLRCSPKSGHDTVSWYQQALGQGPQFIFQYYEEEERQRGNFPDRFSGHQFPNYSSELNVNALLLGDSALYLCASSLLFSALQGASPLHFGNGTRLTVT.

CDR3 sequence reads: CASSPYPRAHYGYTF. The CDR3 bases are TGTGCCAGCAGCCCATACCCTCGGGCGCACTATGGCTACACCTTC. J is TRBJ1-2 and V is TRBV7-2; D not certain. Germline CDR1 and CDR2: SGHTA and FQGNSA. Trimming removed 5 bases at V and 3 bases at J, with 16 bases between. The CDR3 has 15 amino acids.

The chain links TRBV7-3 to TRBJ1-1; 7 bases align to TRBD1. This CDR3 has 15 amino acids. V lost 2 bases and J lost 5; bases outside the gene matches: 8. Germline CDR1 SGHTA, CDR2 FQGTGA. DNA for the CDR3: TGTGCCAGCAGCTTAGCTAGGGACAGTTCTACTGAAGCTTTCTTT. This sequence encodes CASSLARDSSTEAFF.

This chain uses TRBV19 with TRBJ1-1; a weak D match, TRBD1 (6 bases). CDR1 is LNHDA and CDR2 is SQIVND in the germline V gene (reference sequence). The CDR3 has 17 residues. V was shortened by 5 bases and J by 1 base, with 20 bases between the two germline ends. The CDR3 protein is CASSQANRGARNTEAFF. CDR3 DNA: TGTGCCAGTAGTCAAGCGAATCGGGGGGCCAGGAACACTGAAGCTTTCTTT. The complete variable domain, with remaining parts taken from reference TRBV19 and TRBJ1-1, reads DGGITQSPKYLFRKEGQNVTLSCEQNLNHDAMYWYRQDPGQGLRLIYYSQIVNDFQKGDIAEGYSVSREKKESFPLTVTSAQKNPTAFYLCASSQANRGARNTEAFFGQGTRLTVV.